These 8 T cell receptor beta chains share one sample of origin, sequenced in a study of cytomegalovirus exposure and HLA in healthy donors. Both 60 Vbeta primers and 13 Jbeta primers went into the PCR. Sequencing was performed with immunoSEQ multiplex PCR; in TCRdb, only in-frame clones are kept and a portion is missing. The sample lists 64,000 or so clones, about two thirds seen once, with roughly 9.8% in the top ten. Specimen: PBMCs. The source is a woman between 45 and 65 years old in good health and CMV-seropositive.

This clone turned up a few times. The V and J genes are TRBV7-6 and TRBJ2-7; 10 bases fit TRBD2. Germline values: CDR1 SGHVS, CDR2 FNYEAQ. Germline trimming cut 1 base from V and 7 bases from J; bases unmatched to any gene: 1. This CDR3 comprises 13 residues. CDR3 in DNA: TGTGCCAGCAGCTTAGTAGCGGGGGGAGAGCAGTACTTC. Residues: CASSLVAGGEQYF.

Of note for this clone: This likely stems from a read error, as it lies one base from a far larger clone. Other DNA sequences from this sample encode an identical CDR3 as well. J is TRBJ1-6 and V is TRBV7-2, with 8 bases aligning to TRBD1. CDR1 is SGHTA and CDR2 is FQGNSA in the germline V gene. This CDR3 region has 15 residues. Losses at the gene ends were 1 base for V and 5 bases for J; bases not matched to a gene: 1. This CDR3 is CASSLEGQDNSPLHF. Written as DNA, the CDR3 is TGTGCCAGCAGCTTAGAGGGACAGGATAATTCACCCCTCCACTTT.

This chain links TRBV21-1 with TRBJ2-5; TRBD2, the table's D call, was not compared with the DNA. TRBV21-1 counts as a pseudogene. The CDR3 is 17 residues long. The CDR3 nucleotides read TGTGCCAGCAGGGGGACTAGCGGGAGTGCTGGGTGGGAGACCCAGTACTTC. It yields the protein CASRGTSGSAGWETQYF.

This clone was seen just once. This chain connects TRBV30 to TRBJ1-1, with D possibly TRBD1 on 5 matching bases. Trimming shortened V by 3 bases and J by 1 base, and 15 bases separated the two germline ends. The germline V gene encodes CDR1 GTSNPN and CDR2 SVGIG (reference sequence). The CDR3 length is 15 residues. CDR3 protein: CAWRYPWQGNTEAFF. In nucleotides, the CDR3 is TGTGCCTGGAGATACCCCTGGCAGGGGAACACTGAAGCTTTCTTT.

The CDR3 here is CAISDRDYGYTF. The CDR3 DNA follows: TGTGCCATCAGTGACAGGGACTATGGCTACACCTTC. The V call is TRBV10-3, the J call TRBJ1-2; a weak D match, TRBD1 (5 bases). Germline assignment: CDR1 ENHRY and CDR2 SYGVKD. CDR3 length: 12 residues. Trimming stripped 3 bases from V and 3 bases from J, with 5 bases between.

This clone was counted a few times. The V gene is TRBV5-6, the J gene TRBJ1-1; weak D call: TRBD1 (5 bases). CDR1 and CDR2 (germline): SGHDT, YYEEEE. The germline V and J ends were trimmed by 2 bases and 1 base, with 12 bases remaining between them. The CDR3 extends over 15 amino acids. This CDR3 is CASSFGGTANTEAFF. The CDR3 DNA reads as TGTGCCAGCAGCTTCGGGGGAACGGCGAACACTGAAGCTTTCTTT.

This clone occurred once. The chain recombines TRBV7-6 with TRBJ2-5; perhaps TRBD2 as D (7 bases). The germline V gene encodes CDR1 SGHVS and CDR2 FNYEAQ. Trimming stripped 3 bases from V and 4 bases from J, with 21 bases between. The CDR3 runs to 17 residues. CDR3 in amino acids: CASSFGPTGGLRETQYF. The CDR3, as DNA: TGTGCCAGCAGCTTTGGCCCGACGGGGGGCCTCAGAGAGACCCAGTACTTC.

This chain connects TRBV7-2 to TRBJ2-1, with 10 bases matching TRBD1. CDR3 length: 15 residues. Germline lookup yields CDR1 SGHTA and CDR2 FQGNSA. With 5 bases clipped from V and 0 bases from J, the junction kept 1 base outside the gene matches. The CDR3 DNA is TGTGCCAGCAGCCGGACAGGGGGCTCCTACAATGAGCAGTTCTTC. This gives the protein CASSRTGGSYNEQFF. Using reference TRBV7-2 and TRBJ2-1 for the parts outside the CDR3, the full variable domain is GAGVSQSPSNKVTEKGKDVELRCDPISGHTALYWYRQSLGQGLEFLIYFQGNSAPDKSGLPSDRFSAERTGGSVSTLTIQRTQQEDSAVYLCASSRTGGSYNEQFFGPGTRLTVL.